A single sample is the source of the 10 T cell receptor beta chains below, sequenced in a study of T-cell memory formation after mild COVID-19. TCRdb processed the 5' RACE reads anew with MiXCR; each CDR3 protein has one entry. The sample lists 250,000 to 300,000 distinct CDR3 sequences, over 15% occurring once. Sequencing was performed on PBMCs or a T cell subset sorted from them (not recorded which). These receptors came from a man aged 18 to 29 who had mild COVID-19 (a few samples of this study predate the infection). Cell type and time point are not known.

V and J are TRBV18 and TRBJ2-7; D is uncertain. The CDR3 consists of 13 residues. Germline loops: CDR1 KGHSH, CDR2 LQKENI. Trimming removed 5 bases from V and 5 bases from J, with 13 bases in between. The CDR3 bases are TGTGCCAGCTCAGGCATCGGCCTCGACGAGCAGTACTTC. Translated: CASSGIGLDEQYF.

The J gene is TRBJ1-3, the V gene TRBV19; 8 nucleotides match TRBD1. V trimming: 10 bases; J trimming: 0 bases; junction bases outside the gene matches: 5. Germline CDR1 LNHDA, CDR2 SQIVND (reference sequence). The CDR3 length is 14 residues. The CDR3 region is CATGDRSSGNTIYF. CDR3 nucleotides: TGTGCCACCGGGGACAGGAGCTCTGGAAACACCATATATTTT.

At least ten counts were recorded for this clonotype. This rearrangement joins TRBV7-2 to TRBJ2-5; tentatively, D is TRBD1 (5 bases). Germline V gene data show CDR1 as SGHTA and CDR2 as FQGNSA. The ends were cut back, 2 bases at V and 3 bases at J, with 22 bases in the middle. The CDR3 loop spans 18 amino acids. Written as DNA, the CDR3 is TGTGCCAGCAGCTTAACAGCCACACCACTGGGGCGAAAAGAGACCCAGTACTTC. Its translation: CASSLTATPLGRKETQYF.

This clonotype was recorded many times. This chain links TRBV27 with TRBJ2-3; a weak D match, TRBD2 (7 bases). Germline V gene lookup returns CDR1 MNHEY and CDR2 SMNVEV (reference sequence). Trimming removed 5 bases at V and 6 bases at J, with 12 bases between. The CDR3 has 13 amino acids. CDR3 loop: CASSIGGLDTQYF. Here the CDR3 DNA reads TGTGCCAGCAGTATCGGGGGGCTGGATACGCAGTATTTT.

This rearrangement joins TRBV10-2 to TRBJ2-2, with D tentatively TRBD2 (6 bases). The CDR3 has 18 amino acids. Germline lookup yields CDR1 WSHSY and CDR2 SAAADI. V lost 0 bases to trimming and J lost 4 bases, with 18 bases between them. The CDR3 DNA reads TGCGCCAGCAGTGAGTCGACGTGGCCTGGGGGGTTCACCGGGGAGCTGTTTTTT. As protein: CASSESTWPGGFTGELFF.

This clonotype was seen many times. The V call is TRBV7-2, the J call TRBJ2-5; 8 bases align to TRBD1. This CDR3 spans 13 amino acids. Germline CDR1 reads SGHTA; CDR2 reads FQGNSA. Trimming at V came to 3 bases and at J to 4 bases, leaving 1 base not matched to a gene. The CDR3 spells CASSFTGGETQYF. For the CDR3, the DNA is TGTGCCAGCAGCTTTACAGGGGGAGAGACCCAGTACTTC.

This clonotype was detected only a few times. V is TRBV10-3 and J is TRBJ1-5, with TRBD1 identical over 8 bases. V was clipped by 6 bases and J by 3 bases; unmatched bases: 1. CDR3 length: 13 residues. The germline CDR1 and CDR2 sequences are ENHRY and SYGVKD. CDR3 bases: TGTGCCATCAGGGGACAGGACAATCAGCCCCAGCATTTT. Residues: CAIRGQDNQPQHF.

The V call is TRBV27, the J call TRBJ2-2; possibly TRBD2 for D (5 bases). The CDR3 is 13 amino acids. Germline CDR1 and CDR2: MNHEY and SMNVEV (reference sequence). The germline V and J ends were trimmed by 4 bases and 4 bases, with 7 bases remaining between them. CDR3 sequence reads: CASSSSRTGELFF. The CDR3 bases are TGTGCCAGCAGTTCTAGCCGCACCGGGGAGCTGTTTTTT.

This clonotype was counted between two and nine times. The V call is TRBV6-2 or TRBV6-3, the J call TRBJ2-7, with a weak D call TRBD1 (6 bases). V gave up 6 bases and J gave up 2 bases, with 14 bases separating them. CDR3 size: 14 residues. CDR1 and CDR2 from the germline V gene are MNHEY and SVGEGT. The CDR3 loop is CASSRTGWAYEQYF. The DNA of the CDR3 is TGTGCCAGCAGCCGCACAGGGTGGGCCTACGAGCAGTACTTC.

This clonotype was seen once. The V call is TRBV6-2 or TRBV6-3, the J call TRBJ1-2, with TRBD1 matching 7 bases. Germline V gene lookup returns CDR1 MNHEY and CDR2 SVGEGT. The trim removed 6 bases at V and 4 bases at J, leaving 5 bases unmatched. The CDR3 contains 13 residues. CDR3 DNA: TGTGCCAGCAGGAGGGACAGTTTCTATGGCTACACCTTC. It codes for CASRRDSFYGYTF.